Described below is a single T cell receptor beta chain sequence and its context. Antigen specificity is unknown. Using immunoSEQ multiplex PCR, the repertoire was profiled, and TCRdb retains in-frame clones only, with some absent. The sample yields approximately 70,000 clones, 88% seen once. Exclusion of a patient followed from autoimmune disease history or systemic immunosuppression. The sample comes from a study of OX40 agonist ivuxolimab in advanced cancers. The overall study: Averaging approximately 60 years in age, with a range of about 23 to 79, the cohort was 80% to 90% male. Whole-study findings and limits: Fewer expanded clones were found on average in CD4+ than in CD8+ T cells.

The V end was cut by 1 base, the J end by 1 base, with 13 bases between. This CDR3 contains 16 residues. Germline CDR1 reads SGHTA; CDR2 reads FQGNSA. This clonotype originated in an adult with an advanced solid tumor such as melanoma, head and neck, liver or kidney cancer. The chain combines TRBV7-2 with TRBJ2-5; D possibly corresponds to TRBD2 (5 bases). The sequences come from CD4+ or CD8+ T cells sorted from blood, collected in a trial of the OX40 agonist ivuxolimab. CDR3 protein: CASSLVGITSQETQYF. The CDR3 DNA is TGTGCCAGCAGCTTAGTAGGAATTACTAGCCAAGAGACCCAGTACTTC.